The 22 T cell receptor beta chains below were found in one sample sequenced in a study of T cell repertoires in cytomegalovirus infection. TCRdb reprocessed the reads via MiXCR and lists one record per CDR3 protein. The data show about 230,000 distinct CDR3 sequences, roughly 23% seen once. The sample was CD8+ T cells from PBMCs. The receptor source for this set is a human donor in good health (CMV status not recorded). Some clones in this sample may be carry-over from other donors' samples.

In this sample, this clonotype turned up a few times. The chain combines TRBV7-9 with TRBJ2-7, with no clear D. The CDR3 length is 14 residues. The ends were cut back, 5 bases at V and 5 bases at J, with 16 bases in the middle. CDR1 SEHNR and CDR2 FQNEAQ come from the germline V gene (reference sequence). The CDR3 DNA sequence: TGTGCCAGCAGCCCCCGTTCGGGTTTCAACGAGCAGTACTTC. This gives the protein CASSPRSGFNEQYF.

This clonotype was seen at least ten times. This chain links TRBV7-2 with TRBJ2-1, with D hard to call. Germline V gene sequence: CDR1 SGHTA, CDR2 FQGNSA. The CDR3 contains 14 residues. V gave up 4 bases and J gave up 4 bases, with 11 bases separating them. The CDR3 loop reads CASSSPDAYNEQFF. CDR3 coding DNA: TGTGCCAGCAGCTCCCCGGACGCGTACAATGAGCAGTTCTTC. Full variable domain (outside the CDR3, taken from reference TRBV7-2 and TRBJ2-1): GAGVSQSPSNKVTEKGKDVELRCDPISGHTALYWYRQSLGQGLEFLIYFQGNSAPDKSGLPSDRFSAERTGGSVSTLTIQRTQQEDSAVYLCASSSPDAYNEQFFGPGTRLTVL.

This clonotype was observed many times. V usage is TRBV7-2 and J usage is TRBJ2-7; weak D call: TRBD2 (6 bases). The germline gives CDR1 SGHTA, CDR2 FQGNSA. Trimming removed 1 base from V and 3 bases from J, with 16 bases in between. CDR3 length: 16 amino acids. This CDR3 reads CASSLELAGPIYEQYF. CDR3 DNA: TGTGCCAGCAGCTTAGAACTCGCGGGACCGATCTACGAGCAGTACTTC.

This clonotype was recorded only once. The V and J genes are TRBV20-1 and TRBJ2-3; TRBD2 might be the D (5 bases). V lost 1 base, J lost 0 bases, and 14 bases lay in between. Germline values: CDR1 DFQATT, CDR2 SNEGSKA (reference sequence). The CDR3 has 16 amino acids. In nucleotides, the CDR3 is TGCAGTGCTAGAGTTCTTCCTAGCCGAAGCACAGATACGCAGTATTTT. Protein product: CSARVLPSRSTDTQYF.

In its sample, this clonotype was seen a few times. The V and J genes are TRBV7-4 and TRBJ2-7; TRBD2 aligns across 7 bases. This CDR3 comprises 14 residues. Germline V CDR1 and CDR2: SGHVT, SQSDAQ. Trimming at V came to 5 bases and at J to 4 bases, leaving 8 bases not matched to a gene. The chain's CDR3 is CASSPGEGAYEQYF. CDR3 nucleotides: TGTGCCAGCAGCCCTGGGGAGGGTGCGTACGAGCAGTACTTC.

Comment on this clonotype: Just one base apart from a much larger clone, this may be a read error. This chain connects TRBV5-6 to TRBJ2-7; D might be TRBD1 or TRBD2, each matching 5 bases. The CDR3 spans 14 residues. Germline loops: CDR1 SGHDT, CDR2 YYEEEE. CDR3 loop: CASSLGDLDYVQYF. The CDR3, as DNA: TGTGCCAGCAGCTTGGGGGACCTTGACTACGTGCAGTACTTC.

This clonotype came up many times. V and J are TRBV7-9 and TRBJ2-1; the match to TRBD2 covers 12 bases. Looked up from germline, CDR1 is SEHNR and CDR2 is FQNEAQ (reference sequence). The V gene end was trimmed by 5 bases and the J gene end by 10 bases; junction bases not matched to a gene: 15. The CDR3 covers 17 residues. The CDR3 nucleotides are TGTGCCAGCAGCCCTCCAACTAGCGGGGGGACTACAATCGAGCAGTTCTTC. Its protein is CASSPPTSGGTTIEQFF.

This clonotype came up a few times. The rearrangement joins TRBV28 to TRBJ1-5, with a tentative D call TRBD1 (5 bases). The CDR3 has 16 amino acids. V was pared by 2 bases and J by 0 bases, with 11 bases between. The germline V gene has CDR1 MDHEN and CDR2 SYDVKM. The CDR3 region has the DNA TGTGCCAGCAGTTTAATTCGGGACCCTAGCAATCAGCCCCAGCATTTT. Its protein is CASSLIRDPSNQPQHF.

As for this clonotype: The junction and the germline gene differ at one end; a read error may be behind it. This chain joins TRBV27 and TRBJ2-2; D not resolved. This CDR3 region has 16 residues. Germline assignment: CDR1 MNHEY and CDR2 SMNVEV (reference sequence). As DNA, the CDR3 is TGTCCCAGCAGTCCCTTAGGGCCCGTCGGGCCCGGGGAGCTGTTTTTT. Encoded protein: CPSSPLGPVGPGELFF.

Ten or more counts support this clonotype. This chain links TRBV12-3 or TRBV12-4 with TRBJ2-7; D gene uncertain. Trimming left V 4 bases short and J 2 bases short, with 9 bases between. The CDR3 spans 13 residues. The CDR3 sequence: CASSWSLTYEQYF. CDR3 in DNA: TGTGCCAGCAGTTGGTCGCTTACCTACGAGCAGTACTTC.

In this sample, this clonotype turned up a few times. The rearrangement links TRBV28 to TRBJ2-7, with D uncertain. The V and J ends lost 3 bases and 4 bases respectively, with 7 bases between them. Germline CDR1 and CDR2: MDHEN and SYDVKM. The CDR3 loop spans 12 amino acids. The DNA for the CDR3 is TGTGCCAGCAGTTTCGGGCATTACGAGCAGTACTTC. Protein sequence: CASSFGHYEQYF.

This clonotype was seen repeatedly, ten times or more. The genes are TRBV7-8 and TRBJ1-2; D possibly corresponds to TRBD1 (5 bases). Germline-derived CDR1 and CDR2 are SGHVS and FQNEAQ. The V end was cut by 1 base, the J end by 4 bases, with 13 bases between. The CDR3 has 15 amino acids. This chain's CDR3 is CASSLGQGPGYGYTF. The CDR3 DNA follows: TGTGCCAGCAGCTTAGGGCAGGGCCCCGGCTATGGCTACACCTTC.

The chain recombines TRBV12-3 or TRBV12-4 with TRBJ2-5; D unclear. This CDR3 has 14 residues. V was clipped by 3 bases and J by 3 bases, with 11 bases between them. This CDR3 reads CASSFGWRKETQYF. Written as DNA, the CDR3 is TGTGCCAGCAGTTTTGGGTGGAGAAAAGAGACCCAGTACTTC.

The J gene is TRBJ2-1, the V gene TRBV14; D remains unclear. The CDR3 has 14 residues. Germline-derived CDR1 and CDR2 are SGHDN and FVKESK. V gave up 4 bases and J gave up 3 bases, with 10 bases separating them. CDR3 bases: TGTGCCAGCAGCCGCTCGATGAACTACAATGAGCAGTTCTTC. Amino acid sequence: CASSRSMNYNEQFF.

This clonotype was counted between two and nine times. The chain carries TRBV2 and TRBJ2-3, with 8 bases identical to TRBD2. CDR1 and CDR2 (germline): SNHLY, FYNNEI. CDR3 length: 14 amino acids. V was clipped by 7 bases and J by 1 base; unmatched bases: 4. The CDR3 sequence is CASKTGGGTDTQYF. The CDR3, as DNA: TGTGCCAGCAAGACGGGGGGGGGCACAGATACGCAGTATTTT.

In its sample, this clonotype was seen many times. The chain combines TRBV7-6 with TRBJ2-2; 7 bases match TRBD1. V gave up 2 bases and J gave up 0 bases; unmatched junction bases: 6. This CDR3 region has 17 residues. The germline V gene encodes CDR1 SGHVS and CDR2 FNYEAQ. The CDR3 here is CASSLFSGTANTGELFF. The CDR3 bases are TGTGCCAGCAGCTTATTCTCCGGGACAGCGAACACCGGGGAGCTGTTTTTT.

This clonotype was picked up a small number of times. The chain recombines TRBV20-1 with TRBJ1-1; D is possibly TRBD1 (5 bases). CDR3 size: 16 residues. Per the germline V gene, CDR1 is DFQATT and CDR2 is SNEGSKA (reference sequence). V lost 0 bases to trimming and J lost 2 bases, with 16 bases between them. CDR3 residues: CSARDPKTELNTEAFF. CDR3 nucleotides: TGCAGTGCTAGAGATCCCAAGACAGAGTTAAACACTGAAGCTTTCTTT.

CDR3 DNA sequence: TGTGCCAGCAGGACGATTCCGGGACAGGGGAACTACGAGCAGTACTTC. Protein sequence: CASRTIPGQGNYEQYF. The chain carries TRBV6-1 and TRBJ2-7; 10 bases line up with TRBD1. Trimming at V came to 6 bases and at J to 3 bases, leaving 11 bases not matched to a gene. Germline-derived CDR1 and CDR2 are MNHNS and SASEGT. CDR3 length: 16 amino acids.

Of note for this clonotype: Just one base apart from a much larger clone, this may be a read error. The chain carries TRBV7-8 and TRBJ2-7, with D possibly matching TRBD1 (6 bases). There are 17 residues in the CDR3. V lost 3 bases to trimming and J lost 0 bases, with 18 bases between them. CDR1 SGHVS and CDR2 FQNEAQ come from the germline V gene. The CDR3 is CASSLSRGTSSSYEQYF. For the CDR3, the DNA is TGTGCCAGCAGCTTGAGTAGGGGGACGTCCAGCTCCTACGAGCAGTACTTC.

V usage is TRBV29-1 and J usage is TRBJ2-1; 13 bases map to TRBD2. The CDR3 extends over 17 amino acids. In germline, CDR1 is SQVTM, CDR2 ANQGSEA. J gave up 0 bases and V 6 bases, and 8 bases lay outside the gene matches. The CDR3 sequence is CSVRTSGGWSSYNEQFF. The DNA for the CDR3 is TGCAGCGTCCGGACTAGCGGGGGCTGGAGCTCCTACAATGAGCAGTTCTTC.

The V and J genes are TRBV15 and TRBJ1-1, with D tentatively TRBD1 (5 bases). Trimming pared 0 bases from V and 6 bases from J, leaving 11 bases between. The germline CDR1 and CDR2 sequences are LNHNV and YYDKDF (reference sequence). The CDR3 extends over 14 amino acids. The CDR3 loop is CATSRDRGWPEAFF. Here the CDR3 DNA reads TGTGCCACCAGCAGAGACCGGGGGTGGCCTGAAGCTTTCTTT.

This sequence joins TRBV6-1 and TRBJ2-5, with 8 bases matching TRBD1. Germline trimming cut 5 bases from V and 5 bases from J; bases unmatched to any gene: 10. Per the germline V gene, CDR1 is MNHNS and CDR2 is SASEGT. CDR3 length: 15 amino acids. The CDR3, as DNA: TGTGCCAGCAGTTTTGGACAGGGTGTTTGGGAGACCCAGTACTTC. It is translated as CASSFGQGVWETQYF.